This T cell receptor beta chain was documented in a study of type 1 and type 2 diabetes patients. Study context: From PBMCs, CD4+ and CD8+ T cells were isolated by magnetic microbeads.

This clonotype was counted ten times or more. The germline V gene has CDR1 LNHNV and CDR2 YYDKDF (reference sequence). The V and J ends lost 0 bases and 0 bases respectively, with 17 bases between them. The CDR3 extends over 18 amino acids. The PCR template was genomic DNA. The TCR beta CDR3 region was amplified using 30 forward and 13 reverse primers. TCRdb reanalysed the multiplex PCR reads using MiXCR and keeps one entry per CDR3 protein. This table holds 250,000 or so distinct CDR3 sequences, 40% to 50% found once. The V call is TRBV15, the J call TRBJ1-1; TRBD1 is a possible D gene (6 bases). Source material: peripheral blood mononuclear cells (PBMCs). This TCR was sampled from a man between 18 and 29 years old with type 2 diabetes. CDR3 amino acids: CATSRDLGQPNMNTEAFF. The CDR3 nucleotides are TGTGCCACCAGCAGAGATTTGGGACAACCGAACATGAACACTGAAGCTTTCTTT.